This TCR delta chain emerged from a study of γδ T cells in repeated Plasmodium falciparum infection. Of note for this clone: A far larger clone differs by one base, so this is likely a read error.

Flow sorting of PBMC yielded separate Vgamma9/Vdelta2+ and Vdelta2-negative gammadelta T cell populations for bulk repertoire analysis. TCRdb ran CATT on the multiplex PCR reads. The table includes around 49,000 delta-chain clones, about 1.9% detected once. Germline V CDR1 and CDR2: TSWWSYY, QGS. CDR3 size: 31 residues. Sequenced input: gamma-delta T cells from blood. The J gene was not called, though the V gene is TRDV1; the table's TRDD3 call for D was not verified on the DNA. The clonotype comes from a pool of human donors (malaria-infected and uninfected, not separated). CDR3 DNA: TGTGCTCTTGGGGAACCAGGTCCCCTTTTTCCTACGATAGGAAAGGCGGTTAATATTCTGGGGGACCCGGGGGTGACAGCACAATTCTTCTTT. This gives the protein CALGEPGPLFPTIGKAVNILGDPGVTAQFFF.